The present entry profiles one T cell receptor beta chain with its context. This sample is part of a study of blood T cell repertoires in COVID-19. At the level of the study: COVID-19 samples from acute and convalescent phases originated in the United States, Italy and Spain. In each case, the material was cDNA or gDNA derived from T cells, B-cell-depleted T cells, or PBMCs.

The CDR3 extends over 16 amino acids. Losses at the gene ends were 6 bases for V and 7 bases for J; bases not matched to a gene: 13. Germline values: CDR1 MNHNY, CDR2 SVGAGI (reference sequence). Authors' methods: How many nucleated cells were present was estimated from reference gene primer amplification. Measured with immunoSEQ multiplex PCR; TCRdb has only the in-frame clones, and not every one. V and J calls and clone size follow that table, whereas D and trimming were derived from the DNA. The sample has roughly 140,000 clones; approximately 85% are singletons. The source material was peripheral blood. The TCR was taken from a man aged 45-60 years with acute or convalescent COVID-19. This sequence joins TRBV6-6 and TRBJ1-5, with 9 bases fitting TRBD1. CDR3 nucleotides: TGTGCCAGCAGCCTGGGACAGGGCTTGAGTACACAGCCCCAGCATTTT. Its protein is CASSLGQGLSTQPQHF.